One T cell receptor (beta chain) is described in this entry. The data originate from a study of T cells after yellow fever vaccination. This CDR3 is built from 13 residues. Germline trimming cut 6 bases from V and 4 bases from J; bases unmatched to any gene: 3. Each CDR3 protein is one row after TCRdb ran MiXCR on the 5' RACE reads. The table records under 400,000 distinct CDR3 sequences, 11% of them present only once. This chain connects TRBV12-3 or TRBV12-4 to TRBJ1-3; 7 positions match TRBD1. This receptor was obtained from a young man who received the YFV17D yellow fever vaccine. Specimen: PBMCs, collected on the day of the first yellow fever vaccination. The DNA of the CDR3 is TGTGCCAGCAGCCCGACAGGGGGAAACACCATATATTTT. This codes for CASSPTGGNTIYF.